A few counts support the clone carrying this T cell receptor beta chain. The antigen is not known. The data belong to a study of vaccination and CD4 T cells after COVID-19. Study-wide background: Overlapping SARS-CoV-2, HCoV-NL63, HCoV-OC43 and HCoV-229E spike peptides were used to stimulate cells.

The CDR3 runs to 11 residues. Germline CDR1 DFQATT, CDR2 SNEGSKA (reference sequence). Deletions cut 3 bases from V and 6 bases from J, with 8 bases between. Described treatment: approximately 9-day PBMC culture with coronavirus spike peptide pools or control peptides (ViraFEST assay). ViraFEST grew antigen-specific T cells using peptide pools, then sequenced TCRs. Roughly 2 million PBMCs went into each well for culture with approximately 10 IU/ml IL-2 and around 10 ug/ml peptide pools. With the Oncomine TCR Beta short-read assay, DNA from cultured CD4+ T cells was sequenced. TCRdb processed the PCR reads anew with MiXCR; each CDR3 protein has one entry. The sample carries fewer than 12,000 distinct CDR3 sequences, 45% to 60% recorded once.

The sequencing sample was made of CD4+ T cells from blood, cultured in vitro. The chain is built from TRBV20-1 and TRBJ1-2; possibly TRBD1 for D (6 bases). The receptor comes from a human donor who had recovered from COVID-19. The CDR3 DNA reads TGCAGTGCTAGTGCAGGGGATGGCTACACCTTC. Translated: CSASAGDGYTF.